Shown below are 8 T cell receptor beta chains from a single sample sequenced in a study of PD-1 blockade in classical Hodgkin lymphoma. The sample's time point: cycle 4 day 1 (C4D1), after 6 weeks of nivolumab. Every patient was affected by relapse after autologous stem cell transplantation, while exposure to brentuximab vedotin was not uniform. Negative selection with magnetic separation was used to purify CD4+ T cells from thawed PBMCs. Data came from immunoSEQ multiplex PCR; TCRdb stores just in-frame clones and leaves some out. The repertoire consists of fewer than 14,000 clones, with 60% to 80% occurring once and the leading ten covering 2.5% to 4%. Sequencing was performed on CD4+ T cells from blood, taken before the fourth cycle of nivolumab. The source is a human donor with classical Hodgkin lymphoma.

This sequence joins TRBV10-3 and TRBJ2-3; possible D gene TRBD2, 5 bases. CDR1 is ENHRY, CDR2 SYGVKD, per germline. The CDR3 loop spans 14 amino acids. V lost 10 bases, J lost 2 bases, and 16 bases lay in between. CDR3 sequence reads: CATSRSGNTDTQYF. As DNA, the CDR3 is TGTGCCACCTCGCGGAGCGGAAACACAGATACGCAGTATTTT.

This clone was counted only a few times. The rearrangement links TRBV5-6 to TRBJ2-2, with D hard to call. The germline V and J ends were trimmed by 2 bases and 5 bases, with 7 bases remaining between them. The CDR3 contains 13 residues. Germline V lookup: CDR1 SGHDT, CDR2 YYEEEE. Written as DNA, the CDR3 is TGTGCCAGCAGCTTTCTGGGGACCGGGGAGCTGTTTTTT. It translates to CASSFLGTGELFF.

The rearrangement links TRBV6-1 to TRBJ2-2, with 8 positions matching TRBD1. V lost 6 bases and J lost 5; bases outside the gene matches: 5. The CDR3 contains 14 residues. The germline V gene encodes CDR1 MNHNS and CDR2 SASEGT. The CDR3 here is CASSRTGSTGELFF. Written as DNA, the CDR3 is TGTGCCAGCAGCCGGACAGGGTCGACCGGGGAGCTGTTTTTT.

The gene calls are TRBV30 and TRBJ1-5; 8 nucleotides align to TRBD1. The germline V gene encodes CDR1 GTSNPN and CDR2 SVGIG (reference sequence). V gave up 4 bases and J gave up 4 bases; unmatched junction bases: 6. This CDR3 comprises 14 residues. CDR3 sequence: CAWKTGATNQPQHF. The CDR3 DNA reads as TGTGCCTGGAAGACAGGGGCAACAAATCAGCCCCAGCATTTT.

The gene calls are TRBV10-3 and TRBJ2-3, with 9 bases identical to TRBD1. Germline V gene lookup returns CDR1 ENHRY and CDR2 SYGVKD. This CDR3 region has 16 residues. V shed 3 bases and J 0 bases; nucleotides not matched to a gene: 4. As DNA, the CDR3 is TGTGCCATCAGTGAAACCGGGACAGGGAGCACAGATACGCAGTATTTT. Residues: CAISETGTGSTDTQYF.

Written as DNA, the CDR3 is TGTGCCAGCAGTTTATGGAGGGCCTCCCGGGACAGACTTAGCAATCAGCCCCAGCATTTT. This sequence encodes CASSLWRASRDRLSNQPQHF. The genes are TRBV28 and TRBJ1-5, with 7 bases aligning to TRBD1. V lost 0 bases, J lost 0 bases, and 14 bases stayed unmatched. The CDR3 length is 20 residues. The germline V gene encodes CDR1 MDHEN and CDR2 SYDVKM.

The V call is TRBV9, the J call TRBJ1-1; D may be TRBD1 (6 bases). Between the trimmed V and J ends, which lost 0 bases and 4 bases, there was a span of 13 bases. Per the germline V gene, CDR1 is SGDLS and CDR2 is YYNGEE. CDR3 length equals 15 residues. The CDR3 DNA follows: TGTGCCAGCAGCGTAGGGGCAGGGGAGGGCACTGAAGCTTTCTTT. This encodes CASSVGAGEGTEAFF. The full variable domain, rest sourced from reference TRBV9 and TRBJ1-1, is DSGVTQTPKHLITATGQRVTLRCSPRSGDLSVYWYQQSLDQGLQFLIQYYNGEERAKGNILERFSAQQFPDLHSELNLSSLELGDSALYFCASSVGAGEGTEAFFGQGTRLTVV.

This chain connects TRBV2 to TRBJ2-2; 7 nucleotides align to TRBD2. Germline loops: CDR1 SNHLY, CDR2 FYNNEI. The ends lost 3 bases at V and 6 bases at J; junction bases unmatched: 1. This CDR3 has 13 residues. CDR3 DNA: TGTGCCAGCAGTGATCGGGGGGCCGGGGAGCTGTTTTTT. Amino acids: CASSDRGAGELFF.